This T cell receptor (beta chain) came from a study of OX40 agonist ivuxolimab in advanced cancers. The method was immunoSEQ multiplex PCR; TCRdb's version includes in-frame clones alone and lacks a portion of them. The sample shows some 18,000 clones, roughly four fifths of them seen only once. This clone was detected once. This CDR3 has 15 residues. V lost 3 bases, J lost 8 bases, and 16 bases lay in between. Germline assignment: CDR1 SSHAT and CDR2 FNYEAQ (reference sequence). This clonotype originated in an adult with an advanced solid tumor such as melanoma, head and neck, liver or kidney cancer. The gene calls are TRBV7-7 and TRBJ1-4; D gene unclear. The material was CD4+ or CD8+ T cells sorted from blood, obtained in a trial of the OX40 agonist ivuxolimab. This chain's CDR3 is CASSLLVYGKEKLFF. The CDR3, as DNA: TGTGCCAGCAGCTTGTTAGTTTACGGAAAGGAAAAACTGTTTTTT. Looking up the rest from reference TRBV7-7 and TRBJ1-4 gives the full variable domain: GAGVSQSPRYKVTKRGQDVTLRCDPISSHATLYWYQQALGQGPEFLTYFNYEAQPDKSGLPSDRFSAERPEGSISTLTIQRTEQRDSAMYRCASSLLVYGKEKLFFGSGTQLSVL.